This T cell receptor beta chain emerged from a study of human T cells and chemical hapten exposure (dated by TCRdb to about 2021). About the full investigation: For sensitization, 2% DPC in acetone was applied to a roughly 2 cm by roughly 2 cm area of upper inner arm skin. Throughout the study period of around 25 weeks, patients also received therapeutic DPC doses to the scalp every week. Blood samples were taken from patients before sensitization (week 0) and at 2, 6 and about 24 weeks after DPC sensitization. Blood for TCR sequencing was provided by twenty-nine alopecia patients at one to four time points (pre-sensitization, 2, 6 and 24 weeks). Patch testing was done on the upper back using Finn chambers containing 0.01% DPC, and results were scored after 6 days according to International Contact Dermatitis Research Group standards. In alopecia patients, the study followed how the peripheral blood TCR repertoire changed in vivo over primary and secondary sensitization to diphenylcyclopropenone (DPC), a hapten. The libraries were sequenced as a pool, and the TCR yield per sample differed mostly because of small variations in library volumes within the pool. Most of the patients in the cohort were female, and the cohort covered alopecia areata with under or over 50% scalp involvement, alopecia totalis and alopecia universalis.

Receptors were amplified or captured by RACE. TCRdb names NextSeq 500 as the instrument used. During library preparation, unique molecular identifiers were attached to individual cDNA molecules so that TCRs could be counted quantitatively and reproducibly. Each blood RNA sample was used to sequence both TCR alpha and TCR beta chains. Per the authors' processing: The median number of TCRs per sample was roughly 100,000, ranging from about 20,000 to 750,000. V, J and CDR3 annotation of the TCR reads was performed with the Decombinator software suite. To make PS versus PT1 abundance plots, every sample was subsampled to the same number of TCRs (28,000). TCRs were defined as expanded if absent before sensitization and observed at least eight times at the 2-week time point. TCRdb reprocessing: public reads trimmed at Q25 with fastp, clones called with MiXCR, in-frame beta chains kept. Rows matching on CDR3 protein sequence are summarized as one entry with the most common DNA and genes. The V and J calls, along with clone size, are taken from TCRdb and not from the paper's own processing. Here the sample has some 180,000 distinct CDR3 sequences; more than 20% occur a single time. Of the sample, over 6.5% is held by the ten largest clones.

Worth noting for this clonotype: This receptor's antigen is unknown. The input lacks base qualities; no much larger clone sits a single base away.

General findings and caveats noted by the study authors: Alopecia, a presumed autoimmune disease, was present in all patients, so the immune response of the patients might differ from that of healthy individuals. Expanded TCRs formed significantly more large CDR3 similarity clusters than pre-sensitization or healthy control sets, consistent with antigen-driven responses. The number of TCRs above 1 in 1000 frequency did not change with DPC sensitization; there was no evidence of global repertoire structure alterations. Patch test score was positively correlated with the number of PT1 expanded TCRs, with significance at thresholds 8, 16 and 32 but not at 4. After repeated subsampling, the strength of the expansion versus patch-test correlation and the threshold at which it became significant changed.

Per the publication, the time point label means: patch test 1, 2 weeks after DPC sensitization. Per the publication, the treatment or condition label means: therapeutic diphenylcyclopropenone sensitization with weekly scalp DPC. At every patch-test visit, the blood draw took place before the patch test was put on. Patients were eligible if aged 18 to 70, diagnosed with alopecia and judged suitable for DPC therapy, and pregnant patients were excluded. Total RNA was extracted from unfractionated whole blood collected in Tempus Blood RNA tubes. As encoded in the germline V gene, CDR1 is WSHSY while CDR2 is SAAADI. The CDR3 goes from the cysteine to the phenylalanine over 13 residues. Of all the DNA, just the CDR3 is kept, 39 bases in frame from base 1. The junction shows trimming of 11 bases on V and 10 bases on J, and the gene matches do not reach 17 bases of it.

The sequence was collected from a woman aged 50 to 60 with alopecia areata. Some clones in this sample may be carry-over from other donors' samples. This sequence uses TRBV10-2 and TRBJ2-7; 7 bases in between match TRBD2. The sequenced sample was whole blood, obtained in connection with sensitization to the hapten diphenylcyclopropenone (DPC). The bases read TGCGCCGGCTCCGAGCGGGGCCGAGATAGCCAGTACTTC. Its protein product is CAGSERGRDSQYF.